A single sample is the source of the 14 T cell receptor beta chains below, sequenced in a study of vaccination effects on CD4 cells after COVID-19 (dated by TCRdb to 2022 to 2024). Libraries were made using the immunoSEQ multiplex PCR assay. This immuneACCESS table, as held by TCRdb, lists in-frame sequences with V and J called but not all clones. Of the missing ones, under half trace to an unresolved V gene in checked studies; the others have no known cause. The sample table shows about 74,000 clones, and more than 70% are seen once. The leading ten clones occupy around 2.1% of the sample. What these receptors recognize is not known. After around 10 days of culture, CD4+ T cells were isolated with the EasySep CD4+ T cell isolation kit. Sequenced here: CD4+ T cells from PBMCs cultured without peptide, sampled before COVID-19 vaccination. All receptors come from a human donor who received a COVID-19 vaccine.

The genes are TRBV5-6 and TRBJ2-1; the D gene is possibly TRBD2 (6 bases). This CDR3 has 13 residues. The germline gives CDR1 SGHDT, CDR2 YYEEEE. Trimming removed 6 bases at V and 9 bases at J, with 16 bases between. CDR3 DNA sequence: TGTGCCAGCACAAAGTTGGAGGGAGGTGAGCAGTTCTTC. Protein: CASTKLEGGEQFF.

The chain uses TRBV10-3 and TRBJ2-5; possible D gene TRBD1, 6 bases. The ends were cut back, 4 bases at V and 5 bases at J, with 17 bases in the middle. The CDR3 is 15 amino acids. In germline, CDR1 is ENHRY, CDR2 SYGVKD. The CDR3 loop reads CAISAGTGLLETQYF. The CDR3 nucleotides are TGTGCCATCAGTGCGGGAACAGGGCTTTTGGAGACCCAGTACTTC.

The chain has TRBV19 and TRBJ1-5; a possible D gene is TRBD1 (6 bases). The germline V gene has CDR1 LNHDA and CDR2 SQIVND (reference sequence). The CDR3 totals 16 residues. The germline V and J ends were trimmed by 3 bases and 0 bases, with 12 bases remaining between them. The CDR3 DNA reads as TGTGCCAGTAGTATTGGGAGGGGGTATAGCAATCAGCCCCAGCATTTT. Translating gives CASSIGRGYSNQPQHF. Full variable domain (remainder filled in from reference TRBV19 and TRBJ1-5): DGGITQSPKYLFRKEGQNVTLSCEQNLNHDAMYWYRQDPGQGLRLIYYSQIVNDFQKGDIAEGYSVSREKKESFPLTVTSAQKNPTAFYLCASSIGRGYSNQPQHFGDGTRLSIL.

This clone was counted a single time. The V and J genes are TRBV6-5 and TRBJ1-4; weak D call: TRBD1 (6 bases). With 6 bases removed from V and 8 bases from J, the gap between germline ends came to 13 bases. Germline lookup yields CDR1 MNHEY and CDR2 SVGAGI. The length of the CDR3 is 13 residues. DNA of the CDR3: TGTGCCAGCAGACAGGGCGGAGGCGAAAAACTGTTTTTT. This gives the protein CASRQGGGEKLFF.

V usage is TRBV30 and J usage is TRBJ1-4; perhaps TRBD1 as D (6 bases). The germline CDR1 and CDR2 sequences are GTSNPN and SVGIG (reference sequence). CDR3 size: 14 residues. Trimming took off 0 bases at V and 7 bases at J, with 12 bases between the two ends. The CDR3 here is CAWSVRGAGEKLFF. For the CDR3, the DNA is TGTGCCTGGAGTGTACGGGGGGCCGGTGAAAAACTGTTTTTT.

The V gene is TRBV5-1, the J gene TRBJ2-3; the D is unclear. V lost 1 base to trimming and J lost 5 bases, with 2 bases between them. This CDR3 is built from 11 residues. Looked up from germline, CDR1 is SGHRS and CDR2 is YFSETQ. This CDR3 is CASSLLDTQYF. The CDR3 DNA follows: TGCGCCAGCAGCTTGTTAGATACGCAGTATTTT.

The V call is TRBV7-3, the J call TRBJ2-1; unclear D gene. Trimming took off 5 bases at V and 7 bases at J, with 21 bases between the two ends. The CDR3 has 16 amino acids. Germline lookup yields CDR1 SGHTA and CDR2 FQGTGA. Written as DNA, the CDR3 is TGTGCCAGCAGCGAAACCGGCGATCAAGACTGGAATGAGCAGTTCTTC. Translated: CASSETGDQDWNEQFF.

The J gene is TRBJ1-5, the V gene TRBV7-2, with D unclear. The CDR3 extends over 17 amino acids. Germline CDR1 and CDR2: SGHTA and FQGNSA. V lost 2 bases, J lost 4 bases, and 18 bases lay in between. CDR3 protein: CASSLHLTGDWNQPQHF. The DNA for the CDR3 is TGTGCCAGCAGCTTACACCTTACGGGAGATTGGAATCAGCCCCAGCATTTT.

The V call is TRBV30, the J call TRBJ1-2; a possible D gene is TRBD1 (5 bases). V was shortened by 3 bases and J by 5 bases, with 13 bases between the two germline ends. Germline assignment: CDR1 GTSNPN and CDR2 SVGIG (reference sequence). This CDR3 is built from 13 residues. CDR3 sequence (DNA): TGTGCCTGGAGACGGGACTTACGATATGGCTACACCTTC. The encoded protein is CAWRRDLRYGYTF.

V gene TRBV5-1 combines with J gene TRBJ1-2, with D perhaps matching TRBD1 (6 bases). The CDR3 is made up of 17 amino acids. Trimming removed 3 bases at V and 7 bases at J, with 25 bases between. The V gene's germline CDR1 is SGHRS and CDR2 YFSETQ. The CDR3 region has the DNA TGCGCCAGCAGCTCAGACTACTATCCAGAACAGGGTGGTGGCTACACCTTC. Translating it yields CASSSDYYPEQGGGYTF.

The chain is built from TRBV7-7 and TRBJ2-5; D possibly corresponds to TRBD2 (6 bases). CDR3 length equals 15 residues. Germline V gene sequence: CDR1 SSHAT, CDR2 FNYEAQ (reference sequence). The V end lost 1 base, the J end lost 3 bases, and 12 bases lay between the germline ends. Here the CDR3 DNA reads TGTGCCAGCAGCTTAGGACGGGGGATAGAAGAGACCCAGTACTTC. This codes for CASSLGRGIEETQYF.

The V call is TRBV6-5, the J call TRBJ1-5; TRBD1 is a possible D gene (5 bases). Trimming removed 6 bases at V and 4 bases at J, with 13 bases between. CDR3 length: 14 amino acids. From germline, CDR1 is MNHEY and CDR2 SVGAGI. The chain's CDR3 is CASSFSGGNQPQHF. The CDR3 DNA sequence: TGTGCCAGCAGCTTTTCTGGGGGGAATCAGCCCCAGCATTTT.

The rearrangement uses TRBV5-1 and TRBJ2-2; D is possibly TRBD2 (5 bases). Looked up from germline, CDR1 is SGHRS and CDR2 is YFSETQ. The CDR3 spans 16 residues. Trimming removed 3 bases at V and 1 base at J, with 13 bases between. The CDR3 sequence: CASSSLRGMNTGELFF. CDR3 DNA: TGCGCCAGCAGCTCGTTGCGAGGGATGAACACCGGGGAGCTGTTTTTT.

The rearrangement uses TRBV7-2 and TRBJ2-7; TRBD2 is a possible D gene (6 bases). CDR1 and CDR2 (germline): SGHTA, FQGNSA. This CDR3 is built from 13 residues. V lost 1 base and J 7 bases, leaving 11 bases between the germline ends. DNA of the CDR3: TGTGCCAGCAGCTTAGGACTAGGTGGGGAGCAGTACGTC. This codes for CASSLGLGGEQYV.